A selection of T cell receptor beta chains follows, all from one sample in a study of blood T cell repertoires in COVID-19. Data came from immunoSEQ multiplex PCR; TCRdb stores just in-frame clones and leaves some out. The sample gives more than 350,000 clones, approximately 91% of which show up once; about 1.5% is in the top ten. Input material: PBMCs or T cells enriched from blood (not recorded which). Receptors were obtained from a woman between 18 and 29 years old who had been exposed to COVID-19. The CDR3 runs from the conserved cysteine through the conserved F or W. Fields, in order: clone size, D gene, V gene, J gene, CDR3 DNA, CDR3 protein. The D gene is left open where the match is weak. Clone size, where shown, is once, few, many, or a class for clones that have expanded.

>-|TRBD1|TRBV25-1|TRBJ1-2
TGTGCCAGCAGTGGTGGACAGGGCCTAAATGGCTACACCTTC
CASSGGQGLNGYTF
>-|-|TRBV5-8|TRBJ2-7
TGTGCCAGCAGCTTGGAGGTAGCTAGCTACGAGCAGTACTTC
CASSLEVASYEQYF
>-|-|TRBV25-1|TRBJ2-5
TGTGCCAGCAGTGGCCAGGGCTACCAAGAGACCCAGTACTTC
CASSGQGYQETQYF
>-|-|TRBV18|TRBJ1-1
TGTGCCAGCTCAAGAGGCGGGGACACTGAAGCTTTCTTT
CASSRGGDTEAFF
>-|TRBD2|TRBV6-1|TRBJ2-7
TGTGCCAGCAGTGAAGATCGGGGAGGGCCCAGCGAGCAGTACTTC
CASSEDRGGPSEQYF
>-|-|TRBV5-4|TRBJ2-3
TGTGCCAGCAGCTTGGTGGGCAACACAGATACGCAGTATTTT
CASSLVGNTDTQYF
>-|-|TRBV19|TRBJ2-1
TGTGCCAGTAGTATTTACCCCCTGAGCTCCTACAATGAGCAGTTCTTC
CASSIYPLSSYNEQFF
>-|TRBD1|TRBV18|TRBJ2-7
TGTGCCAGCTCACCTTACGGGACAGGGGCTTCCTACGAGCAGTACTTC
CASSPYGTGASYEQYF
>-|-|TRBV6-4|TRBJ1-3
TGTGCCACCTTCTATGGGACAAGTTCCCCTCGTTCTGGAAACACCATATATTTT
CATFYGTSSPRSGNTIYF
>-|TRBD2|TRBV5-5|TRBJ2-3
TGTGCCAGCACCCTTGGACTAGCGGGGCTCACAGATACGCAGTATTTT
CASTLGLAGLTDTQYF
>-|TRBD1|TRBV11-2|TRBJ1-2
TGTGCCAGCAGCTTAGATACCAGGGGGCAATCGCGCACCTTC
CASSLDTRGQSRTF
>-|-|TRBV12-5|TRBJ2-2
TGTGCTAGTAGGGGGTTCACCGGGGAGCTGTTTTTT
CASRGFTGELFF
>-|-|TRBV18|TRBJ1-1
TGTGCCAGCTCACCACCGAGCAGTGGCAACAGGAACACTGAAGCTTTCTTT
CASSPPSSGNRNTEAFF
>few|-|TRBV7-2|TRBJ2-7
TGTGCCAGCAGACCAGGGGCTCAGGGTCTTTACGAGCAGTACTTC
CASRPGAQGLYEQYF
>few|-|TRBV7-3|TRBJ1-1
TGTGCCAGCACCAAAGGGGCGAACACTGAAGCTTTCTTT
CASTKGANTEAFF
>-|TRBD1|TRBV12-3/TRBV12-4|TRBJ1-2
TGTGCCAGCACCGACAGGGGTGAAGGCTACACCTTC
CASTDRGEGYTF